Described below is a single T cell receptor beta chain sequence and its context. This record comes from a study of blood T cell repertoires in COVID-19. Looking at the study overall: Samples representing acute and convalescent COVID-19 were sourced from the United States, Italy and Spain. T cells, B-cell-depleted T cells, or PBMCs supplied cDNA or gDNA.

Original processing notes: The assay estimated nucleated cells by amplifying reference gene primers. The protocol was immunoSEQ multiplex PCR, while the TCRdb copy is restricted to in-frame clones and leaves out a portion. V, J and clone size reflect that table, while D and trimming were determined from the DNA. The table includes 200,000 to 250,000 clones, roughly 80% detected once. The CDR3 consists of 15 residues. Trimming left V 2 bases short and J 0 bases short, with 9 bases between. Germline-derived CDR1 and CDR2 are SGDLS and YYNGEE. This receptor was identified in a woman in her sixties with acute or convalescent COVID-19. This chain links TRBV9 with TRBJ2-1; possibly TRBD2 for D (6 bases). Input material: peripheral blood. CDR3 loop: CASSVGLRSYNEQFF. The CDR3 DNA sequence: TGTGCCAGCAGCGTCGGACTACGCTCCTACAATGAGCAGTTCTTC.